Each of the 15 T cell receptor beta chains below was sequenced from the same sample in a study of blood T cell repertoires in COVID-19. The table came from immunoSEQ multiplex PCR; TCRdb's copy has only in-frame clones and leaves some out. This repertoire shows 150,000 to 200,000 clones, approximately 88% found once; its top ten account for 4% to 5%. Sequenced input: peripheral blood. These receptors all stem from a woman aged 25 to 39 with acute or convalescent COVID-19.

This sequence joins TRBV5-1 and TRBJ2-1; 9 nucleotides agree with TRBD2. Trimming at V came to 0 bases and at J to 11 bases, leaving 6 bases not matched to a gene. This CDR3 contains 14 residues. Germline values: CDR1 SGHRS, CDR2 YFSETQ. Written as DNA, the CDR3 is TGCGCCAGCAGCTTGGCCCTGCGGGAGGGCCAGCAGTTCTTC. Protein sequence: CASSLALREGQQFF.

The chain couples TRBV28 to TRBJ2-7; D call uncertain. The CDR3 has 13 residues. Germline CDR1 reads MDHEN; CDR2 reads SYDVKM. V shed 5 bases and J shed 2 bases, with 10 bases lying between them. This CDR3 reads CASSQAIPYEQYF. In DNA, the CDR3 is TGTGCCAGCAGTCAGGCCATACCCTACGAGCAGTACTTC.

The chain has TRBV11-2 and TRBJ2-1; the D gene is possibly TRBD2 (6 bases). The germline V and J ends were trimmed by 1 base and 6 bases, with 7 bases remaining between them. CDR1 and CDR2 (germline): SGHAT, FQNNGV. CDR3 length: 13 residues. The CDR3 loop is CASSLGGGNEQFF. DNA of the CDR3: TGTGCCAGCAGCTTAGGGGGAGGCAATGAGCAGTTCTTC.

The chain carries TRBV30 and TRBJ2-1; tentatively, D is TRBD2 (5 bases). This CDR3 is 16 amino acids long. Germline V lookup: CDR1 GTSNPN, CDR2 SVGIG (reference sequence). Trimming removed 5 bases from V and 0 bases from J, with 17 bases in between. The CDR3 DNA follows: TGTGCCTGGTGTTGGAAAGTCACTAGCTCCTACAATGAGCAGTTCTTC. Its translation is CAWCWKVTSSYNEQFF.

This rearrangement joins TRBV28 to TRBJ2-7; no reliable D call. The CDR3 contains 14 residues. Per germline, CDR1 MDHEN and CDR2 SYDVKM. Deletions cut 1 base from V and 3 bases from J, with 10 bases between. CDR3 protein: CASSLLQKIYEQYF. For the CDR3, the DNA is TGTGCCAGCAGTTTATTACAGAAGATCTACGAGCAGTACTTC.

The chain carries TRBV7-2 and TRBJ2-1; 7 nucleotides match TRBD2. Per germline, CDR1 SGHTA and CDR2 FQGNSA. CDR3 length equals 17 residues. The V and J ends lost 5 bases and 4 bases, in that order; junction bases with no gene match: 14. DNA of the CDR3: TGTGCCAGCAGCCCTAATTCCGGGGGGATTCAGTACAATGAGCAGTTCTTC. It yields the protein CASSPNSGGIQYNEQFF.

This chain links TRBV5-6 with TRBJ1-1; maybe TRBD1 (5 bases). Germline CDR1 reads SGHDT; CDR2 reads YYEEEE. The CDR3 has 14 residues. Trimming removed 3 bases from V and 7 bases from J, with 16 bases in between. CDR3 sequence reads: CASSWEDSYDEAFF. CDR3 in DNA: TGTGCCAGCAGCTGGGAAGACAGTTATGATGAAGCTTTCTTT.

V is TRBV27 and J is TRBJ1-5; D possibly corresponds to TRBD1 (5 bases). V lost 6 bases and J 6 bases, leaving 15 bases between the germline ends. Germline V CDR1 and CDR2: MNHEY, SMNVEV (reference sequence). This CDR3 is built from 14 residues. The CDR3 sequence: CASRPDSQSQPQHF. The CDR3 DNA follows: TGTGCCAGCAGACCCGACAGCCAAAGTCAGCCCCAGCATTTT.

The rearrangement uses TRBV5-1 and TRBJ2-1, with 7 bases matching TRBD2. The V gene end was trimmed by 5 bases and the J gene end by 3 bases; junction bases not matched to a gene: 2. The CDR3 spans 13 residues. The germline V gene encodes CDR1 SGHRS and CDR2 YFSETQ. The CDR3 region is CASRPGGYNEQFF. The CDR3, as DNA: TGCGCCAGCAGACCGGGGGGCTACAATGAGCAGTTCTTC.

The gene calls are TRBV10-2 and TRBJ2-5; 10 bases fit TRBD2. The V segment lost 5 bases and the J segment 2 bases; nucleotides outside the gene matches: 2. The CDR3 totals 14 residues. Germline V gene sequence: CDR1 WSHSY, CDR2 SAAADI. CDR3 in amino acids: CASSLTSGQETQYF. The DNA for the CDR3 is TGCGCCAGCAGTCTGACTAGCGGGCAAGAGACCCAGTACTTC.

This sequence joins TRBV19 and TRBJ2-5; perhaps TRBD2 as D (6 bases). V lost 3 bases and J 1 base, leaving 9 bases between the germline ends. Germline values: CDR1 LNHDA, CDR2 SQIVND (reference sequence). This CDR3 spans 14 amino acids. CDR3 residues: CASSIGSRQETQYF. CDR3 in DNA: TGTGCCAGTAGTATCGGGAGCCGCCAAGAGACCCAGTACTTC.

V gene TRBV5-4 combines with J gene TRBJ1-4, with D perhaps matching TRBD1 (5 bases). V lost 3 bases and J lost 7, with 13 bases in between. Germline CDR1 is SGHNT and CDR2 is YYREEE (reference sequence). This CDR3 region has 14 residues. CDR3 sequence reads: CASSSIDSSEKLFF. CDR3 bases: TGTGCCAGCAGCTCAATTGACAGTTCTGAAAAACTGTTTTTT. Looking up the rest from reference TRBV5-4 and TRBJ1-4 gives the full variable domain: ETGVTQSPTHLIKTRGQQVTLRCSSQSGHNTVSWYQQALGQGPQFIFQYYREEENGRGNFPPRFSGLQFPNYSSELNVNALELDDSALYLCASSSIDSSEKLFFGSGTQLSVL.

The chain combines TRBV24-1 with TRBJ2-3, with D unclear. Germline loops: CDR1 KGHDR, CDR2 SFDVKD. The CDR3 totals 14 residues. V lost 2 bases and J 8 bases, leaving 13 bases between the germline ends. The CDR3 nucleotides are TGTGCCACCAGTGATTCTAAGGCGACGGGTACGCAGTATTTT. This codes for CATSDSKATGTQYF.

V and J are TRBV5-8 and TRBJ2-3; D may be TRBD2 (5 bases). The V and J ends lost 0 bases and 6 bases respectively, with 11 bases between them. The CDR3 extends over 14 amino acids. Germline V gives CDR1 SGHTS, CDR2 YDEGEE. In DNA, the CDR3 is TGTGCCAGCAGCTTGGAGAGGGCCCCCGATACGCAGTATTTT. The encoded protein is CASSLERAPDTQYF.

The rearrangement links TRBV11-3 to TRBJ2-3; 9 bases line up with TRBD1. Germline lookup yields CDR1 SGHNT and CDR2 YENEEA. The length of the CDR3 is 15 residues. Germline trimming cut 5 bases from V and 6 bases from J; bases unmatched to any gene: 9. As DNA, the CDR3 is TGTGCCAGCAGCCCAGGGACAGGGTCCACCGATACGCAGTATTTT. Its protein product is CASSPGTGSTDTQYF. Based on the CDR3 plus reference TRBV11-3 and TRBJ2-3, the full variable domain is EAGVVQSPRYKIIEKKQPVAFWCNPISGHNTLYWYLQNLGQGPELLIRYENEEAVDDSQLPKDRFSAERLKGVDSTLKIQPAELGDSAVYLCASSPGTGSTDTQYFGPGTRLTVL.